This T cell receptor beta chain was recorded in a study of vaccination and CD4 T cells after COVID-19. This clonotype was picked up a small number of times. Its antigen is not known. Sample treatment: 10-day PBMC culture with coronavirus spike peptide pools or control peptides (ViraFEST assay). V was clipped by 6 bases and J by 6 bases; unmatched bases: 21. Germline CDR1 reads LNHDA; CDR2 reads SQIVND (reference sequence). The CDR3 totals 19 residues. An Oncomine TCR Beta short-read assay was used to sequence the DNA from cultured CD4+ T cells. TCRdb ran MiXCR on the PCR reads and lists one entry per CDR3 protein. The sample includes about 20,000 distinct CDR3 sequences, around half of them seen just once.

This receptor was identified in a human donor who had recovered from COVID-19. Sequenced here: CD4+ T cells from blood, cultured in vitro, sampled before SARS-CoV-2 vaccination. The chain couples TRBV19 to TRBJ1-5; TRBD1 matches at 9 bases. CDR3 DNA: TGTGCCAGTAGAGGCCTCCGGGACAGGGAGGATAGAGAATTTCAGCCCCAGCATTTT. Amino acid sequence: CASRGLRDREDREFQPQHF.